These T cell receptor beta chains were read from a single sample in a study of Ad26.COV2.S vaccination and SARS-CoV-2 variants. The repertoire was sequenced with immunoSEQ multiplex PCR; TCRdb's copy has only in-frame clones and lacks some. The table lists approximately 400,000 clones, 90% to 95% of them singletons, with under 5% in the top ten. The specimen comprised peripheral blood, sampled after recovery from COVID-19. The receptor set was obtained from a human donor who had recovered from COVID-19. Each CDR3 is given with its conserved first and last residue. The D gene is left open where the match is weak. Expanded clones are given a class, and other clones once, few, many or no size at all.

D gene,J gene,V gene,clone size,CDR3 protein,CDR3 DNA
-,TRBJ2-5,TRBV7-9,once,CASSHYGPGETQYF,TGTGCCAGCAGCCACTACGGGCCGGGAGAGACCCAGTACTTC
TRBD1,TRBJ2-6,TRBV5-1,-,CASSGAGGTSGANVLTF,TGCGCCAGCAGCGGGGCAGGGGGAACCTCTGGGGCCAACGTCCTGACTTTC
-,TRBJ2-2,TRBV12-5,-,CASASGNAGELFF,TGTGCTAGTGCATCGGGGAACGCCGGGGAGCTGTTTTTT
-,TRBJ2-1,TRBV4-3,-,CASSQDLAYNEQFF,TGCGCCAGCAGCCAAGATCTGGCTTACAATGAGCAGTTCTTC
-,TRBJ2-5,TRBV13,once,CASSLLTAQETQYF,TGTGCCAGCAGCCTATTGACAGCTCAAGAGACCCAGTACTTC
-,TRBJ1-1,TRBV7-3,-,CASSLIPGATEAFF,TGTGCCAGCAGCTTAATTCCGGGGGCCACTGAAGCTTTCTTT
TRBD1,TRBJ1-5,TRBV4-1,-,CASSQGTGNQPQHF,TGCGCCAGCAGCCAAGGGACAGGGAATCAGCCCCAGCATTTT
TRBD1,TRBJ2-1,TRBV7-2,once,CASSFGTGGHNEQFF,TGTGCCAGCAGCTTTGGGACAGGGGGACACAATGAGCAGTTCTTC
-,TRBJ1-1,TRBV6-5,-,CASSYSAGDGTEAFF,TGTGCCAGCAGTTATTCGGCAGGGGACGGAACTGAAGCTTTCTTT
-,TRBJ1-2,TRBV3-1/TRBV3-2,-,CASSQVLGDRTGYTF,TGTGCCAGCAGCCAAGTATTGGGAGACCGAACCGGCTACACCTTC
-,TRBJ1-2,TRBV6-5,-,CASSYQNYRDGYTF,TGTGCCAGCAGTTACCAAAATTACAGGGATGGCTACACCTTC
-,TRBJ1-2,TRBV9,-,CASSPYDDLGAGGYTF,TGTGCCAGCAGCCCCTATGATGACCTGGGGGCCGGCGGCTACACCTTC
TRBD1,TRBJ2-7,TRBV6-5,-,CASSPGQGSYEQYF,TGTGCCAGTTCCCCGGGACAGGGCTCCTACGAGCAGTACTTC
TRBD2,TRBJ2-1,TRBV5-6,-,CASSLALAGGRIGRDEQFF,TGTGCCAGCAGCTTGGCCCTAGCGGGGGGGCGAATTGGTAGGGATGAGCAGTTCTTC
TRBD1,TRBJ1-3,TRBV9,-,CASSAEQGAGNTIYF,TGTGCCAGCAGCGCCGAACAGGGGGCTGGAAACACCATATATTTT
-,TRBJ1-2,TRBV2,once,CASSPARRGYGYTF,TGTGCCAGCAGCCCCGCGAGGCGAGGCTATGGCTACACCTTC
-,TRBJ2-5,TRBV5-1,-,CASRYQETQYF,TGCGCCAGCAGATACCAAGAGACCCAGTACTTC
-,TRBJ2-7,TRBV5-5,-,CASSLEFGRTYEQYF,TGTGCCAGCAGCTTGGAATTCGGCAGAACCTACGAGCAGTACTTC
-,TRBJ2-5,TRBV5-1,-,CASSSGRMQETQYF,TGCGCCAGCAGCTCCGGACGGATGCAAGAGACCCAGTACTTC
-,TRBJ1-5,TRBV12-3/TRBV12-4,few,CASRTGRLEPQHF,TGTGCCAGCAGGACGGGACGTCTTGAGCCCCAGCATTTT
-,TRBJ1-4,TRBV19,-,CASKGGGSGEKLFF,TGTGCCAGTAAAGGGGGGGGTTCTGGAGAAAAACTGTTTTTT
TRBD1,TRBJ1-2,TRBV5-4,-,CASSPRRDSGYTF,TGTGCCAGCAGCCCACGGAGGGACAGTGGCTACACCTTC
TRBD1,TRBJ1-2,TRBV2,-,CASRLQGASYGYTF,TGTGCCAGCAGGCTGCAGGGGGCCAGCTATGGCTACACCTTC